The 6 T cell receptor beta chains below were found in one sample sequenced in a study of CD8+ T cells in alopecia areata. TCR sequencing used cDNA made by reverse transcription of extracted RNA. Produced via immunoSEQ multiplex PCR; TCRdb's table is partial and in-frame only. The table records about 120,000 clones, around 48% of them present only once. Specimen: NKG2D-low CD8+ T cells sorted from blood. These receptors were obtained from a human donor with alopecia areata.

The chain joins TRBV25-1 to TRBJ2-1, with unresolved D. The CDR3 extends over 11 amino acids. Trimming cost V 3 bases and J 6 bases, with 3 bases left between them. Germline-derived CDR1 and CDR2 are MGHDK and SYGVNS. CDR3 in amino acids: CASSEINEQFF. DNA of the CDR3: TGTGCCAGCAGTGAGATCAATGAGCAGTTCTTC.

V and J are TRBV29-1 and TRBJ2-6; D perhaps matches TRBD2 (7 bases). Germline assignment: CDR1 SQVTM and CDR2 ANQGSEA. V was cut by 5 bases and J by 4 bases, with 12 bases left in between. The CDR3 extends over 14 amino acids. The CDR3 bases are TGCAGCGTTTGGGAGGGGGTAGGGGCCAACGTCCTGACTTTC. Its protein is CSVWEGVGANVLTF.

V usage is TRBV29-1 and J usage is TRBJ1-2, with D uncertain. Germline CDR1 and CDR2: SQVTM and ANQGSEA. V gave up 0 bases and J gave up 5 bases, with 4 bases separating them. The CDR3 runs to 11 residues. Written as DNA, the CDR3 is TGCAGCGTTGAAGATAAGTATGGCTACACCTTC. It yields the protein CSVEDKYGYTF.

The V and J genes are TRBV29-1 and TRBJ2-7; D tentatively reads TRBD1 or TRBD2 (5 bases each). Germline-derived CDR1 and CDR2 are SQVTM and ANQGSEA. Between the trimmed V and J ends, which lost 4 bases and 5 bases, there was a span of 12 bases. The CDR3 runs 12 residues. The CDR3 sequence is CSVGRDGNEQYF. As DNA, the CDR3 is TGCAGCGTTGGTAGGGACGGTAACGAGCAGTACTTC.

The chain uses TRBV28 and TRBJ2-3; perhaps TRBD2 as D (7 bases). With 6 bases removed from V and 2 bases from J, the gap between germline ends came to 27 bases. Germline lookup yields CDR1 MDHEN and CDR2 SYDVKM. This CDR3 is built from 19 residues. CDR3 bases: TGTGCCAGCAGCCCAACTGGGGGGGGCCTAGGGGTGTTCACAGATACGCAGTATTTT. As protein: CASSPTGGGLGVFTDTQYF.

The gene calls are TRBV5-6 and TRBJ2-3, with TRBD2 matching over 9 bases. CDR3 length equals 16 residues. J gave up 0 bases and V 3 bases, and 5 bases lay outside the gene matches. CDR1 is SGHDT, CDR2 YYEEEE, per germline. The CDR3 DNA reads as TGTGCCAGCAGCTCGGGACTAGCACCTAGCACAGATACGCAGTATTTT. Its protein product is CASSSGLAPSTDTQYF.